Listed below are T cell receptor beta chains from one sample, sequenced in a study of shared T cell receptors in the human thymus. The data were produced by immunoSEQ multiplex PCR, yet TCRdb's version contains in-frame clones alone and is incomplete. The data contain approximately 660,000 clones, over 75% of them singletons. These data were also filed under a second study, of human thymus T cells.

Source material: thymocytes. These receptors came from a boy under three years old with a congenital heart defect. Both conserved end residues are part of each CDR3. A D gene is named only where the DNA matches it firmly. Some rows mark clone size as missing; the rest say once, few, many or name a class of expanded clone.

cdr3_nt	cdr3_aa	clone_size	v_call	j_call	d_call
TGTGCCAGTAGTATAGGAGTCCCGGGACTAGCTAACGAGCAGTACTTC	CASSIGVPGLANEQYF	.	TRBV19	TRBJ2-7	TRBD2
TGTGCCAGCAGTTCAGGGACAGGGAGAGACGGCGGCTACACCTTC	CASSSGTGRDGGYTF	.	TRBV6-5	TRBJ1-2	TRBD1
TGTGCCAGCAGGACAGGAGCGAATGAGCAGTTCTTC	CASRTGANEQFF	few	TRBV19	TRBJ2-1	TRBD1
TGTGCCAGCAGCTTATCCCGACAGGGGGCTGGAAACACCATATATTTT	CASSLSRQGAGNTIYF	.	TRBV11-2	TRBJ1-3	TRBD1
TGTGCCAGCAGCCCTAAGCGGGAGGGAAGCACAGATACGCAGTATTTT	CASSPKREGSTDTQYF	.	TRBV9	TRBJ2-3	TRBD2
TGTGCCAGCAGCTTGCGGGGGAGGTACGAGCAGTACTTC	CASSLRGRYEQYF	.	TRBV6-6	TRBJ2-7	TRBD2
TGTGCCAGCAGCCAAGGGACTAGCGGTTACAATGAGCAGTTCTTC	CASSQGTSGYNEQFF	.	TRBV4-2	TRBJ2-1	TRBD2
TGTGCCAGCAGTTGGAGGCCGTCGAGTTCACCCCTCCACTTT	CASSWRPSSSPLHF	.	TRBV6-5	TRBJ1-6	.
TGTGCCAGCAGCTTAAGGCCTGGCGGACAGGGGCAAGAGACCCAGTACTTC	CASSLRPGGQGQETQYF	.	TRBV7-9	TRBJ2-5	TRBD1
TGTGCCAGCCGAGGCAGCGGGGATGAGGAGCAGTACTTC	CASRGSGDEEQYF	.	TRBV5-4	TRBJ2-7	TRBD2
TGTGCCAGCAGCTTGGGGGGGCGGCCTAGCGGGAGGTCAAATGAGCAGTTCTTC	CASSLGGRPSGRSNEQFF	.	TRBV5-6	TRBJ2-1	TRBD2
TGTGCCAGTAGTATAGACCAACCCCGCAGGGTGGCTTTCTTT	CASSIDQPRRVAFF	.	TRBV19	TRBJ1-1	.
TGTGCCAGCAGCCTACCTACCACAGGGACCTCCTACGAGCAGTACTTC	CASSLPTTGTSYEQYF	.	TRBV2	TRBJ2-7	.
TGTGCCAGCAGCAATGGTCTTAGCGGGAGTACTGCAGAGACCCAGTACTTC	CASSNGLSGSTAETQYF	.	TRBV7-2	TRBJ2-5	TRBD2
TGTGCCTGGAGAAGGACAGGCCATGGGGTTGAGCAGTTCTTC	CAWRRTGHGVEQFF	.	TRBV30	TRBJ2-1	TRBD1
TGCGCCAGCAGCCAAGATACAGGGGTGCCTAATGAAAAACTGTTTTTT	CASSQDTGVPNEKLFF	.	TRBV4-3	TRBJ1-4	TRBD1
TGTGCCAGCAGCTTAGGCGGACACGTCCACGGCAATCAGCCCCAGCATTTT	CASSLGGHVHGNQPQHF	.	TRBV7-8	TRBJ1-5	.
TGCGCCAGCAGCCAACAAGGACAGGGACTAGCGGGATTGAGCACAGATACGCAGTATTTT	CASSQQGQGLAGLSTDTQYF	.	TRBV4-1	TRBJ2-3	TRBD2
TGTGCCAGCAGCTGCCGGGACAACTACGAGCAGTACTTC	CASSCRDNYEQYF	.	TRBV5-4	TRBJ2-7	.
TGTGCCAGCAGGACCCGAGGGGACAGGGAGTATAGGAGCTCCTACGAGCAGTACTTC	CASRTRGDREYRSSYEQYF	.	TRBV11-2	TRBJ2-7	TRBD1
TGTGCCAGCAGTTCGGGACAGGGGCTATCCACTGAAGCTTTCTTT	CASSSGQGLSTEAFF	few	TRBV27	TRBJ1-1	TRBD1
TGTGCCAGCTCACCACCGACAGGGAAGGACTATGGCTACACCTTC	CASSPPTGKDYGYTF	once	TRBV18	TRBJ1-2	TRBD1
TGCGCCAGCAGTACTAGCGGGAGTGGCTACAATGAGCAGTTCTTC	CASSTSGSGYNEQFF	.	TRBV10-2	TRBJ2-1	TRBD2
TGTGCCAGCAGTTACTCGAAAGCGGGAGTACATGAGCAGTTCTTC	CASSYSKAGVHEQFF	.	TRBV6-5	TRBJ2-1	TRBD2
TGCGCCAGTTTAGACACCGGGGAGCTGTTTTTT	CASLDTGELFF	.	TRBV10-2	TRBJ2-2	.
TGCGCCAGCAGCGGCCCTGTTCACCGACAGGGGCGGAAAAACACTGAAGCTTTCTTT	CASSGPVHRQGRKNTEAFF	.	TRBV5-1	TRBJ1-1	TRBD1
TGTGCCAGCAGTTTAAGCCGGGACAGGGGGCGACAAGCTAACTATGGCTACACCTTC	CASSLSRDRGRQANYGYTF	once	TRBV27	TRBJ1-2	TRBD1
TGTGCCAGCAGTACCACAGGGGGCTATAGCTATGGCTACACCTTC	CASSTTGGYSYGYTF	once	TRBV28	TRBJ1-2	TRBD1
TGTGCCAGCAGCTTGGGCTCCGCCCGGGGGACTAGCGGGAGGATGGACGAGCAGTACTTC	CASSLGSARGTSGRMDEQYF	few	TRBV5-4	TRBJ2-7	TRBD2
TGTGCCAGCAGTTTTGGCGGGATCCCCTACGAGCAGTACTTC	CASSFGGIPYEQYF	.	TRBV28	TRBJ2-7	.
TGTGCCAGCAGCACCGAGACCAGGGCCATGAACACTGAAGCTTTCTTT	CASSTETRAMNTEAFF	once	TRBV21-1	TRBJ1-1	.
TGTGCCAGTAGTATAGAGGGGACAGGGCCGAGCTCTGGAAACACCATATATTTT	CASSIEGTGPSSGNTIYF	few	TRBV19	TRBJ1-3	TRBD1
TGTGCCAGCAGCTTATTCAGCGGGAGTAGGTCCTACAATGAGCAGTTCTTC	CASSLFSGSRSYNEQFF	.	TRBV11-3	TRBJ2-1	TRBD2
TGTGCCTGGGTTAGCGGAGACCAGAACACCGGGGAGCTGTTTTTT	CAWVSGDQNTGELFF	.	TRBV30	TRBJ2-2	.
TGTGCCAGCACCAGTCAGACCCAGTACTTC	CASTSQTQYF	.	TRBV27	TRBJ2-5	.
TGTGCCAGCAGTTACGGGGCAGGGTGTGAGACCCAGTACTTC	CASSYGAGCETQYF	.	TRBV6-6	TRBJ2-5	.
TGTGCCAGCAGTCGAGGACAGGGGAGGTACAATGAGCAGTTCTTC	CASSRGQGRYNEQFF	.	TRBV11-2	TRBJ2-1	TRBD1
TGTGCCAGCAGCCTTCGTCGGGACAACCAAGAGACCCAGTACTTC	CASSLRRDNQETQYF	once	TRBV27	TRBJ2-5	.
TGTGCCAGCAGTTTCGGGCAAGGGGGCACAGATACGCAGTATTTT	CASSFGQGGTDTQYF	.	TRBV28	TRBJ2-3	.